Listed below are T cell receptor beta chains from one sample, sequenced in a study of T cell repertoires in cytomegalovirus infection. TCRdb ran MiXCR on the reads and lists one entry per CDR3 protein. The table shows approximately 990,000 distinct CDR3 sequences, with more than 25% occurring only once. No antigens are known for them. Sequencing was performed on cultured CD8+ T cells from PBMCs, taken from culture after CMV antigen stimulation. The receptor source for this set is a human donor in good health (CMV status not recorded). Some clones in this sample may be carry-over from other donors' samples. CDR3s include the opening cysteine and the closing phenylalanine or tryptophan. Each record gives: clone size, V gene, J gene, D gene, CDR3 protein, CDR3 DNA. A D gene is named only where the DNA matches it firmly. Clone size, where shown, is once, few, many, or a class for clones that have expanded.

-	TRBV6-6	TRBJ1-1	-	CASSYLYRTEFLNTEAFF	TGTGCCAGCAGTTACCTCTACCGGACGGAATTTTTGAACACTGAAGCTTTCTTT
few	TRBV7-8	TRBJ1-1	-	CASSLEGGTYDEAFF	TGTGCCAGCAGCTTAGAAGGGGGGACCTACGATGAAGCTTTCTTT
-	TRBV4-2	TRBJ2-2	-	CASSQDRGFRTGELFF	TGTGCCAGCAGCCAAGATAGGGGGTTTCGCACCGGGGAGCTGTTTTTT
-	TRBV6-2/TRBV6-3	TRBJ2-5	TRBD2	CASSWRMMVAGVGETQYF	TGTGCCAGCAGTTGGAGGATGATGGTAGCGGGGGTGGGAGAGACCCAGTACTTC
-	TRBV2	TRBJ2-7	-	CASSDGRDSYEQYF	TGTGCCAGCAGTGATGGTCGAGATTCCTACGAGCAGTACTTC
-	TRBV6-4	TRBJ1-5	TRBD1	CASSAPGQGGNQPQHF	TGTGCCAGCAGTGCCCCGGGACAGGGTGGCAATCAGCCCCAGCATTTT
-	TRBV6-1	TRBJ2-5	-	CASSPGAVQETQYF	TGTGCCAGCAGCCCCGGGGCGGTCCAAGAGACCCAGTACTTC
-	TRBV28	TRBJ2-1	TRBD2	CASSKVLAGAHYNEQFF	TGTGCCAGCAGTAAAGTACTAGCGGGGGCCCACTACAATGAGCAGTTCTTC
many	TRBV7-8	TRBJ1-6	TRBD1	CASSLTGASSYNSPLHF	TGTGCCAGCAGCTTAACAGGGGCCAGCTCCTATAATTCACCCCTCCACTTT
few	TRBV7-9	TRBJ2-7	-	CASSSGVYEQYF	TGTGCCAGCAGCTCCGGAGTCTACGAGCAGTACTTC
once	TRBV9	TRBJ2-1	TRBD1	CASSSSDRGPYNEQFF	TGTGCCAGCAGCTCTTCAGACAGGGGACCTTACAATGAGCAGTTCTTC
-	TRBV4-3	TRBJ2-1	-	CASSQEDSGRDEQFF	TGCGCCAGCAGCCAAGAAGATTCTGGAAGGGACGAGCAGTTCTTC
-	TRBV24-1	TRBJ2-1	TRBD2	CATSDFPRLAGGRSEQFF	TGTGCCACCAGTGATTTTCCTCGACTAGCGGGGGGAAGGAGTGAGCAGTTCTTC
-	TRBV5-1	TRBJ2-1	-	CASTLGGILNEQFF	TGCGCCAGCACCCTGGGGGGTATCCTCAATGAGCAGTTCTTC
-	TRBV20-1	TRBJ2-1	TRBD2	CSAVRGGNEQLF	TGCAGTGCTGTCCGGGGGGGCAATGAGCAGCTCTTC
-	TRBV7-6	TRBJ2-1	-	CASSLEWGGQNEQFF	TGTGCCAGCAGCTTGGAGTGGGGGGGCCAGAATGAGCAGTTCTTC
-	TRBV20-1	TRBJ2-6	TRBD2	CSARVGRGAGANVLTF	TGCAGTGCTAGAGTAGGACGGGGGGCTGGGGCCAACGTCCTGACTTTC
-	TRBV7-6	TRBJ2-5	-	CASSLDAGRSEETQYF	TGTGCCAGCAGCTTAGATGCGGGGAGGTCGGAAGAGACCCAGTACTTC
few	TRBV24-1	TRBJ2-1	-	CATSDFRLSRRNPYNEQFF	TGTGCCACCAGTGATTTTAGGCTCTCCCGGCGAAACCCCTACAATGAGCAGTTCTTC
-	TRBV7-6	TRBJ2-5	-	CASRPDSHQETQYF	TGTGCCAGCAGACCCGACTCCCACCAAGAGACCCAGTACTTC
many	TRBV7-2	TRBJ2-1	-	CASSFRTRVSFF	TGTGCCAGCAGCTTCCGAACCCGGGTTTCGTTCTTC